This is a list of T cell receptor beta chains from one sample in a study of blood T cell repertoires in COVID-19. Here immunoSEQ multiplex PCR was the method, and the copy in TCRdb shows in-frame clones only, minus some. The table has 180,000 or so clones, about 82% seen once. Sequencing input: PBMCs or T cells enriched from blood (not recorded which). Receptors originate from a woman younger than 45 who had recovered from COVID-19. CDR3s leave out the opening cysteine and the closing phenylalanine or tryptophan. Fields, in order: J gene, V gene, CDR3 length, CDR3 protein.

j_call: TRBJ1-6
v_call: TRBV10-3
cdr3_length: 14
cdr3_aa: ASRGPGRFYNSPLH

j_call: TRBJ2-1
v_call: TRBV2
cdr3_length: 15
cdr3_aa: ASSEAVGGQGANEQF

j_call: TRBJ2-3
v_call: TRBV4-1
cdr3_length: 13
cdr3_aa: ASGKTSGPTDTQY

j_call: TRBJ1-2
v_call: TRBV19
cdr3_length: 11
cdr3_aa: ASGDRSNYGYT

j_call: TRBJ1-1
v_call: TRBV28
cdr3_length: 11
cdr3_aa: ANQQGVGTEAF

j_call: TRBJ1-6
v_call: TRBV25-1
cdr3_length: 12
cdr3_aa: ASSWDTYNSPLH

j_call: TRBJ2-7
v_call: TRBV4-1
cdr3_length: 13
cdr3_aa: ASSQDKTSGYEQY

j_call: TRBJ1-2
v_call: TRBV29-1
cdr3_length: 10
cdr3_aa: SVDGGNYGYT

j_call: TRBJ2-5
v_call: TRBV3-1/TRBV3-2
cdr3_length: 13
cdr3_aa: ASSQVRGARETQY

j_call: TRBJ1-6
v_call: TRBV6-5
cdr3_length: 12
cdr3_aa: ASSSTGEFKSLH

j_call: TRBJ1-1
v_call: TRBV7-2
cdr3_length: 13
cdr3_aa: ASRDRLGLNTEAF

j_call: TRBJ2-2
v_call: TRBV9
cdr3_length: 16
cdr3_aa: ASSVRPGTGGLGGELF

j_call: TRBJ2-5
v_call: TRBV14
cdr3_length: 9
cdr3_aa: ASSQSITLY

j_call: TRBJ2-1
v_call: TRBV4-1
cdr3_length: 13
cdr3_aa: ASSQVEGAVNEQF

j_call: TRBJ1-2
v_call: TRBV6-5
cdr3_length: 14
cdr3_aa: ASSSLGGIEPYGYT

j_call: TRBJ2-6
v_call: TRBV4-1
cdr3_length: 17
cdr3_aa: ASSQAGQGTFSGANVLT

j_call: TRBJ2-1
v_call: TRBV5-1
cdr3_length: 12
cdr3_aa: ASSRSGGDNEQF

j_call: TRBJ1-4
v_call: TRBV5-1
cdr3_length: 13
cdr3_aa: ASSPGDRDDEKLF

j_call: TRBJ2-7
v_call: TRBV29-1
cdr3_length: 11
cdr3_aa: SAGTSQPYEQY

j_call: TRBJ2-1
v_call: TRBV5-1
cdr3_length: 15
cdr3_aa: ASSLAPVSVGNNEQF

j_call: TRBJ2-7
v_call: TRBV3-1/TRBV3-2
cdr3_length: 13
cdr3_aa: ASSPSGQGGYEQY

j_call: TRBJ2-2
v_call: TRBV4-1
cdr3_length: 16
cdr3_aa: ASSQAGLAGVGTGELF

j_call: TRBJ2-4
v_call: TRBV28
cdr3_length: 12
cdr3_aa: ASSPDRAKNIQY

j_call: TRBJ1-1
v_call: TRBV5-1
cdr3_length: 12
cdr3_aa: ASSLGEVGREAF

j_call: TRBJ2-7
v_call: TRBV5-6
cdr3_length: 14
cdr3_aa: ASSSSLAGAPHEQY

j_call: TRBJ2-1
v_call: TRBV4-1
cdr3_length: 12
cdr3_aa: ASSQEASGNEQF

j_call: TRBJ1-2
v_call: TRBV5-8
cdr3_length: 14
cdr3_aa: ASSSGQGIGLSGYT

j_call: TRBJ2-5
v_call: TRBV9
cdr3_length: 11
cdr3_aa: ASSGARGETQY

j_call: TRBJ2-7
v_call: TRBV6-5
cdr3_length: 13
cdr3_aa: ASNIAGGISYEQY

j_call: TRBJ2-3
v_call: TRBV3-1/TRBV3-2
cdr3_length: 10
cdr3_aa: ASSQRGDTQY

j_call: TRBJ2-7
v_call: TRBV12-3/TRBV12-4
cdr3_length: 11
cdr3_aa: ASSASQDYEQY

j_call: TRBJ2-7
v_call: TRBV5-1
cdr3_length: 11
cdr3_aa: ASGLAEAYEQY